What follows are 19 T cell receptor beta chains derived from one specimen sequenced in a study of T cell responses to AZD1222 COVID-19 vaccine. Only in-frame clones appear in the TCRdb table, and some are missing; sequencing was by immunoSEQ multiplex PCR. The sample yields 85,000 to 90,000 clones, about 92% seen once. Here the sequenced sample was peripheral blood, taken 28 days after the second AZD1222 dose. The source of these receptors is an adult who received the AZD1222 COVID-19 vaccine.

V and J are TRBV13 and TRBJ2-5; 12 bases are a match to TRBD2. The CDR3 totals 16 residues. Per the germline V gene, CDR1 is PRHDT and CDR2 is FYEKMQ (reference sequence). With V trimmed by 2 bases and J by 4 bases, 5 bases remained unmatched. This CDR3 is CASSLWASGGAETQYF. For the CDR3, the DNA is TGTGCCAGCAGCTTATGGGCTAGCGGGGGGGCAGAGACCCAGTACTTC.

V and J are TRBV5-5 and TRBJ2-7; perhaps TRBD2 as D (5 bases). V was cut by 4 bases and J by 2 bases, with 10 bases left in between. The length of the CDR3 is 13 residues. Germline CDR1 reads SGHKS; CDR2 reads YYEKEE (reference sequence). This CDR3 reads CASSQDFPYEQYF. The CDR3 nucleotides are TGTGCCAGCAGCCAGGACTTCCCCTACGAGCAGTACTTC.

The chain couples TRBV13 to TRBJ1-1; tentative D call: TRBD1 (6 bases). The V gene's germline CDR1 is PRHDT and CDR2 FYEKMQ (reference sequence). The V gene lost 2 bases and the J gene lost 1 base, with 11 bases spanning the gap. This CDR3 contains 15 residues. In nucleotides, the CDR3 is TGTGCCAGCAGCTTATTGGGGGCGGGGAACACTGAAGCTTTCTTT. Amino acids: CASSLLGAGNTEAFF.

The gene calls are TRBV11-3 and TRBJ2-7; D might be TRBD1 (5 bases). Germline assignment: CDR1 SGHNT and CDR2 YENEEA. The V gene lost 4 bases and the J gene lost 4 bases, with 14 bases spanning the gap. This CDR3 is 14 amino acids long. The CDR3 here is CASSSDSARYEQYF. CDR3 nucleotide sequence: TGTGCCAGCAGCTCAGACAGCGCCCGATACGAGCAGTACTTC.

V is TRBV9 and J is TRBJ2-2, with 9 bases matching TRBD1. Per germline, CDR1 SGDLS and CDR2 YYNGEE. The V and J ends lost 2 bases and 0 bases, in that order; junction bases with no gene match: 8. This CDR3 is 18 amino acids long. CDR3 sequence: CASSVPGQGLPNTGELFF. The CDR3 DNA follows: TGTGCCAGCAGCGTGCCGGGACAGGGTCTTCCGAACACCGGGGAGCTGTTTTTT.

This chain uses TRBV30 with TRBJ1-5; no clear D. V was trimmed by 0 bases and J by 6 bases, leaving 9 bases between them. CDR1 is GTSNPN and CDR2 is SVGIG in the germline V gene (reference sequence). The CDR3 totals 13 residues. The CDR3 nucleotides are TGTGCCTGGAGTGTCGCAGGTTCTCAGCCCCAGCATTTT. The encoded protein is CAWSVAGSQPQHF. Full variable domain (remainder filled in from reference TRBV30 and TRBJ1-5): SQTIHQWPATLVQPVGSPLSLECTVEGTSNPNLYWYRQAAGRGLQLLFYSVGIGQISSEVPQNLSASRPQDRQFILSSKKLLLSDSGFYLCAWSVAGSQPQHFGDGTRLSIL.

This chain joins TRBV11-1 and TRBJ1-1; D not certain. Per the germline V gene, CDR1 is SGHAT and CDR2 is FQDESV (reference sequence). V lost 2 bases, J lost 3 bases, and 4 bases lay in between. The CDR3 runs to 12 residues. The CDR3 region is CASSLFDTEAFF. CDR3 DNA: TGTGCCAGCAGCTTATTTGACACTGAAGCTTTCTTT.

The rearrangement uses TRBV2 and TRBJ2-5; 9 nucleotides line up with TRBD2. The CDR3 totals 17 residues. V was pared by 2 bases and J by 5 bases, with 12 bases of the junction left unmatched. Germline loops: CDR1 SNHLY, CDR2 FYNNEI. The CDR3 spells CASSESTSGGILETQYF. The CDR3 coding sequence is TGTGCCAGCAGTGAATCGACTAGCGGTGGAATTTTGGAGACCCAGTACTTC.

The V gene is TRBV30, the J gene TRBJ2-7; 10 bases line up with TRBD1. V was pared by 1 base and J by 3 bases, with 9 bases of the junction left unmatched. This CDR3 spans 16 amino acids. Germline lookup yields CDR1 GTSNPN and CDR2 SVGIG (reference sequence). DNA for the CDR3: TGTGCCTGGAGTGAGTGGGGAGGACAGGGGGTCTACGAGCAGTACTTC. Translation gives CAWSEWGGQGVYEQYF.

This chain links TRBV6-2 or TRBV6-3 with TRBJ2-7; TRBD1 might be the D (5 bases). There are 12 residues in the CDR3. Germline V CDR1 and CDR2: MNHEY, SVGEGT. The V end was cut by 4 bases, the J end by 6 bases, with 10 bases between. CDR3 residues: CASSLGPTEQYV. CDR3 in DNA: TGTGCCAGCAGTTTGGGGCCCACCGAGCAGTACGTC.

This clone was recorded only once. The rearrangement links TRBV7-8 to TRBJ1-5; the match to TRBD1 covers 11 bases. The ends lost 5 bases at V and 1 base at J; junction bases unmatched: 4. Germline V gene data show CDR1 as SGHVS and CDR2 as FQNEAQ. The CDR3 consists of 16 residues. Here the CDR3 DNA reads TGTGCCAGCAGCAGGAGGGACAGGGGGAGCAATCAGCCCCAGCATTTT. Its translation is CASSRRDRGSNQPQHF. The whole variable domain, filled in from reference TRBV7-8 and TRBJ1-5, reads GAGVSQSPRYKVAKRGQDVALRCDPISGHVSLFWYQQALGQGPEFLTYFQNEAQLDKSGLPSDRFFAERPEGSVSTLKIQRTQQEDSAVYLCASSRRDRGSNQPQHFGDGTRLSIL.

J is TRBJ2-3 and V is TRBV5-1; TRBD1 aligns across 7 bases. CDR1 and CDR2 from the germline V gene are SGHRS and YFSETQ. Unmatched junction bases numbered 5, after V lost 2 bases and J lost 2 bases. This CDR3 has 15 amino acids. The CDR3 spells CASSLGGATTDTQYF. CDR3 sequence (DNA): TGCGCCAGCAGCTTAGGGGGCGCTACCACAGATACGCAGTATTTT.

The chain links TRBV28 to TRBJ2-1; tentatively, D is TRBD2 (5 bases). Germline lookup yields CDR1 MDHEN and CDR2 SYDVKM. This CDR3 has 13 amino acids. Trimming took 6 bases from V and 5 from J, leaving 11 bases between them. This CDR3 is CASSSGLNNEQFF. Here the CDR3 DNA reads TGTGCCAGCAGCTCTGGACTGAACAATGAGCAGTTCTTC.

The chain uses TRBV7-6 and TRBJ1-6, with D possibly being TRBD1 (5 bases). CDR3 size: 16 residues. With 2 bases removed from V and 5 bases from J, the gap between germline ends came to 13 bases. The germline V gene has CDR1 SGHVS and CDR2 FNYEAQ. The CDR3 loop is CASSLSAGPNNSPLHF. The CDR3 DNA reads TGTGCCAGCAGCTTATCTGCAGGGCCGAATAATTCACCCCTCCACTTT.

V gene TRBV27 combines with J gene TRBJ2-1, with D tentatively TRBD1 (6 bases). Germline V gene sequence: CDR1 MNHEY, CDR2 SMNVEV (reference sequence). The germline V and J ends were trimmed by 2 bases and 6 bases, with 11 bases remaining between them. The CDR3 is 14 amino acids. CDR3 amino acids: CASSLVGATNEQFF. The CDR3 coding sequence is TGTGCCAGCAGTTTAGTGGGGGCGACCAATGAGCAGTTCTTC.

The CDR3 is CASSQQGSNQPQHF. CDR3 DNA sequence: TGTGCCAGCAGCCAACAAGGAAGCAATCAGCCCCAGCATTTT. The chain uses TRBV5-4 and TRBJ1-5, with no clear D. Trimming left V 4 bases short and J 1 base short, with 9 bases between. Germline-derived CDR1 and CDR2 are SGHNT and YYREEE (reference sequence). The CDR3 is 14 residues long.

The CDR3 DNA is TGTGCCAGCAGCACCGGGGAGCTGTTTTTT. It encodes CASSTGELFF. V gene TRBV6-5 combines with J gene TRBJ2-2; D ambiguous. Germline values: CDR1 MNHEY, CDR2 SVGAGI. Between the trimmed V and J ends, which lost 6 bases and 4 bases, there was a span of 0 bases. The CDR3 contains 10 residues.

V gene TRBV11-2 combines with J gene TRBJ1-4; 8 bases line up with TRBD1. CDR3 length equals 15 residues. The germline V gene has CDR1 SGHAT and CDR2 FQNNGV. V shed 5 bases and J 6 bases; nucleotides not matched to a gene: 8. CDR3: CASSGPGQDHEKLFF. Here the CDR3 DNA reads TGTGCCAGCAGCGGGCCGGGACAGGACCATGAAAAACTGTTTTTT.

The V and J genes are TRBV21-1 and TRBJ2-5; the table gives TRBD1 as D, unverified against the DNA. TRBV21-1 is tagged as a pseudogene. CDR3 size: 18 residues. CDR3 coding DNA: TGTGCCAGCAGCAAAGTCAGGGGGGCGTTTTTGTTTAAAGAGACCCAGTACTTC. Translated, it gives CASSKVRGAFLFKETQYF.